This T cell receptor beta chain was obtained from a study of CD8+CD57+ T cells in acquired aplastic anemia. For the study at large: Sorted cells (CD4+ and CD8+) yielded DNA amounts that averaged about 3.4 ug. Findings and caveats of the study: Patients were compared with controls for CD8+ Simpson's diversity, and no significant difference emerged.

In its sample, this clonotype was seen many times. Its antigen remains unidentified. The authors sequenced patients whose flow cytometry had shown CD8+CD57+ cell expansion. Every one of the patients had aplastic anemia (severe, acquired). No therapy was given to patients before blood sampling. TCR beta VDJ and CDR3 profiling used genomic DNA as template. MiXCR, applied by TCRdb to the reads, yields one record per CDR3 protein. This sample carries about 150,000 distinct CDR3 sequences, around half of them seen once, and the ten largest clones take roughly 3.5%. The V gene's germline CDR1 is SNHLY and CDR2 FYNNEI. This CDR3 has 14 residues. Germline trimming cut 10 bases from V and 4 bases from J; bases unmatched to any gene: 8.

The TCR comes from a human donor with aplastic anemia. The V and J genes are TRBV2 and TRBJ2-7, with 12 bases identical to TRBD1. Sequencing input: sorted CD4+, CD8+, or CD8+CD57+ T cells (not recorded which) from PBMCs. CDR3 nucleotides: TGTGCCAACGTCGGGACAGGGGGCGGTTACGAGCAGTACTTC. Its translation: CANVGTGGGYEQYF.